This T cell receptor beta chain stems from a study of neoadjuvant nivolumab and ipilimumab in lung cancer. Study overall: Nivolumab 3 mg/kg was given days 1, 15 and 29, plus ipilimumab 1 mg/kg day 1 in combination.

V lost 4 bases, J lost 1 base, and 3 bases stayed unmatched. Germline V CDR1 and CDR2: SEHNR, FQNEAQ (reference sequence). This CDR3 is 14 amino acids long. The study's findings and limits: Resected-tumor TCR richness correlated positively with pretherapy blood richness. From pretherapy to surgery, tumor richness and clonality rose with dual therapy. A small number of samples were TCR sequenced.

TCRdb's table, derived via immunoSEQ multiplex PCR, lists solely in-frame clones and lacks some. Of 25,000 to 30,000 clones in the sample, 82% were seen once. On this clone itself: Its antigen is still unknown.

This TCR was sampled from an adult with non-small cell lung cancer. The sample consisted of tumor tissue, taken after neoadjuvant nivolumab, alone or with ipilimumab, at or shortly before surgery. The chain uses TRBV7-9 and TRBJ1-1, with TRBD1 matching over 7 bases. This CDR3 reads CASSSGQRNTEAFF. The CDR3 nucleotides are TGTGCCAGCAGCTCGGGACAGCGGAACACTGAAGCTTTCTTT.